A single TCR beta chain is shown here with its context. Antigen: not known. This sample is part of a study of T cell responses to AZD1222 COVID-19 vaccine. Findings and limits, study-wide: The donor cohort was predominantly white British with a female majority, and clonal diversity may have been underestimated. Seropositivity was recorded at baseline in only a handful of AZD1222 recipients. Spike-specific TCR breadth and depth went up after people got two AZD1222 doses. Vaccine-related CD4 TCRs covered spike, predominating at 160-218 and 743-854.

Trimming removed 0 bases from V and 4 bases from J; junction bases left unmatched: 12. The CDR3 is 18 residues long. Germline V gives CDR1 LNHNV, CDR2 YYDKDF (reference sequence). TCRdb keeps only in-frame clones here, not all; method: immunoSEQ multiplex PCR. The sample yields roughly 100,000 clones, around 90% seen once. The sample in question was peripheral blood, obtained on day 0 of AZD1222 vaccination. The source of this sequence is an adult in good health. This chain joins TRBV15 and TRBJ1-5, with TRBD1 matching over 7 bases. The DNA for the CDR3 is TGTGCCACCAGCAGAGATTATCCGAGAACAGGGGAAAATCAGCCCCAGCATTTT. This translates into CATSRDYPRTGENQPQHF.